This is a list of T cell receptor beta chains from one sample in a study of blood T cell repertoires in COVID-19. Clones were read by immunoSEQ multiplex PCR, and TCRdb kept only the in-frame ones, dropping some. The data hold 230,000 or so clones, with about 86% observed a single time. Specimen: peripheral blood. The source is a man aged 35 to 55 with active or convalescent COVID-19. The CDR3 runs from the conserved cysteine through the conserved F or W. Each record gives: clone size, J gene, V gene, D gene, CDR3 DNA, CDR3 protein. A D gene is named only where the DNA matches it firmly. Some rows have no size entry. The others give once, few or many, or a class for an expanded clone.

abundance: once; j_gene: TRBJ2-7; v_gene: TRBV3-1/TRBV3-2; d_gene: .; CDR3nt: TGTGCCAGCAGCCAGGGAGGCGAGCAGTACTTC; CDR3aa: CASSQGGEQYF
abundance: .; j_gene: TRBJ1-6; v_gene: TRBV27; d_gene: .; CDR3nt: TGTGCCAGCCTATCGGGAGGGGGGCACTCACCCCTCCACTTT; CDR3aa: CASLSGGGHSPLHF
abundance: .; j_gene: TRBJ1-2; v_gene: TRBV6-5; d_gene: TRBD1; CDR3nt: TGTGCCAGCAGTTCAAGGACAGGGGATCTATATGGCTACACCTTC; CDR3aa: CASSSRTGDLYGYTF
abundance: .; j_gene: TRBJ1-1; v_gene: TRBV19; d_gene: .; CDR3nt: TGTGCCAGTAGTATACCCGGGGGGAGGGGTGAAGCTTTCTTT; CDR3aa: CASSIPGGRGEAFF
abundance: .; j_gene: TRBJ1-6; v_gene: TRBV5-1; d_gene: .; CDR3nt: TGCGCCAGCAGCAATACAGGGTTTTTTCATAATTCACCCCTCCACTTT; CDR3aa: CASSNTGFFHNSPLHF
abundance: .; j_gene: TRBJ2-7; v_gene: TRBV5-5; d_gene: .; CDR3nt: TGTGCCAGCAGCTTTCTCTCCTACGAGCAGTACTTC; CDR3aa: CASSFLSYEQYF
abundance: .; j_gene: TRBJ1-2; v_gene: TRBV6-5; d_gene: TRBD1; CDR3nt: TGTGCCAGCTCCGGGGACAGGGCGAACTATGGCTACACCTTC; CDR3aa: CASSGDRANYGYTF
abundance: .; j_gene: TRBJ2-1; v_gene: TRBV7-2; d_gene: .; CDR3nt: TGTGCCAGCAGCTTATTGGGGGACTTCTCCTACAATGAGCAGTTCTTC; CDR3aa: CASSLLGDFSYNEQFF
abundance: few; j_gene: TRBJ1-4; v_gene: TRBV18; d_gene: .; CDR3nt: TGTGCCAGCTCACAGGCACAGGGTGGAGGTGAAAAACTGTTTTTT; CDR3aa: CASSQAQGGGEKLFF
abundance: .; j_gene: TRBJ2-7; v_gene: TRBV19; d_gene: TRBD1; CDR3nt: TGTGCCAGTAGTCCCCGGGACAGGGTCTACGAGCAGTACTTC; CDR3aa: CASSPRDRVYEQYF
abundance: .; j_gene: TRBJ1-2; v_gene: TRBV24-1; d_gene: TRBD1; CDR3nt: TGTGCCACCAGTGGCCGCGAACAGGGGGGGGGCTATGGCTACACCTTC; CDR3aa: CATSGREQGGGYGYTF
abundance: .; j_gene: TRBJ1-1; v_gene: TRBV5-4; d_gene: .; CDR3nt: TGTGCCAGCAGCTTGGGGCAGATTAACACTGAAGCTTTCTTT; CDR3aa: CASSLGQINTEAFF
abundance: .; j_gene: TRBJ1-1; v_gene: TRBV6-1; d_gene: .; CDR3nt: TGTGCCAGCAGTGAAGTTGGGGGACTCGACTTT; CDR3aa: CASSEVGGLDF
abundance: .; j_gene: TRBJ2-7; v_gene: TRBV7-2; d_gene: TRBD2; CDR3nt: TGTGCCAGCAGCCGGGACTTAGCGGGGGGGCCAAAGAACGAGCAGTACTTC; CDR3aa: CASSRDLAGGPKNEQYF
abundance: .; j_gene: TRBJ1-2; v_gene: TRBV5-4; d_gene: TRBD1; CDR3nt: TGTGCCAGCAGCGGAGGATGGACAGGGGAGGGGAATGGCTACACCTTC; CDR3aa: CASSGGWTGEGNGYTF
abundance: .; j_gene: TRBJ2-1; v_gene: TRBV7-9; d_gene: .; CDR3nt: TGTGCCAGCAGCCTACGTGGCGAGGCGCTAGGCGGTGAGCAGTTCTTC; CDR3aa: CASSLRGEALGGEQFF
abundance: .; j_gene: TRBJ1-1; v_gene: TRBV7-8; d_gene: .; CDR3nt: TGTGCCAGCAGCTTCGGTATGAACACTGAAGCTTTCTTT; CDR3aa: CASSFGMNTEAFF
abundance: once; j_gene: TRBJ2-7; v_gene: TRBV28; d_gene: TRBD1; CDR3nt: TGTGCCAGCAGTTTCCCCCCGGGACAGGGTATTTACGAGCAGTACTTC; CDR3aa: CASSFPPGQGIYEQYF
abundance: .; j_gene: TRBJ1-2; v_gene: TRBV18; d_gene: TRBD1; CDR3nt: TGTGCCAGCCGAGGGACCGGGACAGCGTATGGCTACACCTTC; CDR3aa: CASRGTGTAYGYTF
abundance: .; j_gene: TRBJ2-2; v_gene: TRBV6-2/TRBV6-3; d_gene: .; CDR3nt: TGTGCCAGCAGCCCATACGGACTCGTCGCGAACACCGGGGAGCTGTTTTTT; CDR3aa: CASSPYGLVANTGELFF
abundance: .; j_gene: TRBJ1-4; v_gene: TRBV11-3; d_gene: .; CDR3nt: TGTGCCAGCAGCTTTGACCCTCTGGGAGGGGCTAATGAAAAACTGTTTTTT; CDR3aa: CASSFDPLGGANEKLFF
abundance: .; j_gene: TRBJ1-2; v_gene: TRBV27; d_gene: .; CDR3nt: TGTGCCAGCAGTCCATCGGACAGAACTAACTATGGCTACACCTTC; CDR3aa: CASSPSDRTNYGYTF
abundance: .; j_gene: TRBJ1-2; v_gene: TRBV6-6; d_gene: .; CDR3nt: TGTGCCAGCAAGATTGGGGCAGACTATGGCTACACCTTC; CDR3aa: CASKIGADYGYTF